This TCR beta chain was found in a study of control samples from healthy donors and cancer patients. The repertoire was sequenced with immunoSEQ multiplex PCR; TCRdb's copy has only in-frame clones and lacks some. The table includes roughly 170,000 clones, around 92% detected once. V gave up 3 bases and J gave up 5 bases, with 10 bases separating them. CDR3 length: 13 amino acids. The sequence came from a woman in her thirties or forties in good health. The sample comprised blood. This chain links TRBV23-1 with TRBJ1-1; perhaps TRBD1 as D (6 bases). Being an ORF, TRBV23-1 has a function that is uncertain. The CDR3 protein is CASSHPRGTEAFF. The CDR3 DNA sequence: TGCGCCAGCAGTCACCCCAGGGGAACTGAAGCTTTCTTT.